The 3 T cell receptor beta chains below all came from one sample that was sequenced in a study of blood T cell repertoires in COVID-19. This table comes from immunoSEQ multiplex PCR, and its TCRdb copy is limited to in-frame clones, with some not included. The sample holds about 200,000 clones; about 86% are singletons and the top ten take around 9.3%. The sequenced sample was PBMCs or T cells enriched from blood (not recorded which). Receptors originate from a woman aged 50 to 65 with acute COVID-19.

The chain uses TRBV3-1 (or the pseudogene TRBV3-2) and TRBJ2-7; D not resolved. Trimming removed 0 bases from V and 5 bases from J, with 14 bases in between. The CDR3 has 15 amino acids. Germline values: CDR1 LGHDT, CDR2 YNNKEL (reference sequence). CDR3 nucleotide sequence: TGTGCCAGCAGCCAAGAGATATTCGGGTTCCACGAGCAGTACTTC. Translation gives CASSQEIFGFHEQYF.

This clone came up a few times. CDR3 DNA: TGTGCCATCAGTGTTAGCGGGGGGGCCGGTTCCAATGAGCAGTTCTTC. Residues: CAISVSGGAGSNEQFF. The chain has TRBV10-3 and TRBJ2-1, with 11 positions matching TRBD2. The CDR3 consists of 16 residues. Germline lookup yields CDR1 ENHRY and CDR2 SYGVKD. Trimming cost V 4 bases and J 6 bases; bases outside gene matches: 8.

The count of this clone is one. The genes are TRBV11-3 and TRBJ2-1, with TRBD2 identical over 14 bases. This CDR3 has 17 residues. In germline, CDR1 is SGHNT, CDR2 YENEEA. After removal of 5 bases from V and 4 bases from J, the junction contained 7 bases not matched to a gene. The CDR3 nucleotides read TGTGCCAGCAGCCCGGGACTAGCGGGGGCCTTATACAATGAGCAGTTCTTC. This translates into CASSPGLAGALYNEQFF. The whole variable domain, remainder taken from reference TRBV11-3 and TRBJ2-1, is EAGVVQSPRYKIIEKKQPVAFWCNPISGHNTLYWYLQNLGQGPELLIRYENEEAVDDSQLPKDRFSAERLKGVDSTLKIQPAELGDSAVYLCASSPGLAGALYNEQFFGPGTRLTVL.